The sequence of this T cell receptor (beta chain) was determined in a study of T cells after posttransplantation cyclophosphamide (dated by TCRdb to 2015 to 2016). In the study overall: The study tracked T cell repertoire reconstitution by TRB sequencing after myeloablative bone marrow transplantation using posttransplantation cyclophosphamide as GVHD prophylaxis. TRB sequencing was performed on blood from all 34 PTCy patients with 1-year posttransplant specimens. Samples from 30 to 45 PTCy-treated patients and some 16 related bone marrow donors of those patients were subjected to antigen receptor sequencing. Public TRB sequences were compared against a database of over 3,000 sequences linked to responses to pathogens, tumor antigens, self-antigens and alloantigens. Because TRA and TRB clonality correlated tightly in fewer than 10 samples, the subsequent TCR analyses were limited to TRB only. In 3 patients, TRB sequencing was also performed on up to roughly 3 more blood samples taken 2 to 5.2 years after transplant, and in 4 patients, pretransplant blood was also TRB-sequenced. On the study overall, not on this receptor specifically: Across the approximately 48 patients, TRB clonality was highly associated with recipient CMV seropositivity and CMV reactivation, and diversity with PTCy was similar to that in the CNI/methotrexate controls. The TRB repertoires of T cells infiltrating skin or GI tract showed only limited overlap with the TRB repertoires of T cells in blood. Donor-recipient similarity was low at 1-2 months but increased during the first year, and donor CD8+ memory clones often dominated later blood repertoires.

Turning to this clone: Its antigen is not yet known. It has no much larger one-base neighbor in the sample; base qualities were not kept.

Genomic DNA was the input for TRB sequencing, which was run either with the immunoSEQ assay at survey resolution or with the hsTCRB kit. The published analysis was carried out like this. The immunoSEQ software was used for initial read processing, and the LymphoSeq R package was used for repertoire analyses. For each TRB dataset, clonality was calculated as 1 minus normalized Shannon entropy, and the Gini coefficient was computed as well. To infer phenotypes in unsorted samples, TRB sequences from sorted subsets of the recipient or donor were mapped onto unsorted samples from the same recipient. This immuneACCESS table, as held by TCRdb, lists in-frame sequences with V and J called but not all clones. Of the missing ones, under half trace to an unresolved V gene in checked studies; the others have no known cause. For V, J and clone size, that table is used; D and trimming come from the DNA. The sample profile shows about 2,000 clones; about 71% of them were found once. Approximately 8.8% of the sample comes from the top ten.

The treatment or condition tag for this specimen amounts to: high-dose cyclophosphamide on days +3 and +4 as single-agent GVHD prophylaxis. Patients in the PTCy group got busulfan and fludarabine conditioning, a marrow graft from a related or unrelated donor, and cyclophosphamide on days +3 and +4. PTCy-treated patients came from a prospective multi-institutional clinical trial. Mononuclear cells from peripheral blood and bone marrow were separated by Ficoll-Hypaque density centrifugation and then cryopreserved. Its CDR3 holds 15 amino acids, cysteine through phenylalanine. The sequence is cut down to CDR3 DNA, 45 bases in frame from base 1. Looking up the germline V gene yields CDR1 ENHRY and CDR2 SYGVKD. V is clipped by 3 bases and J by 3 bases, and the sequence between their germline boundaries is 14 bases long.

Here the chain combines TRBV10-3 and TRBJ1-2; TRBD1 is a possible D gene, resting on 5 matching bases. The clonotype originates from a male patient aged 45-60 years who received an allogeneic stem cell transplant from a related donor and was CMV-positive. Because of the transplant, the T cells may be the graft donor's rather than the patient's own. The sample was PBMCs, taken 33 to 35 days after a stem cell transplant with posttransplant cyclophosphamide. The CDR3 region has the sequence CAISDRLKTDYGYTF. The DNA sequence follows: TGTGCCATCAGTGATCGCTTGAAGACAGACTATGGCTACACCTTC.